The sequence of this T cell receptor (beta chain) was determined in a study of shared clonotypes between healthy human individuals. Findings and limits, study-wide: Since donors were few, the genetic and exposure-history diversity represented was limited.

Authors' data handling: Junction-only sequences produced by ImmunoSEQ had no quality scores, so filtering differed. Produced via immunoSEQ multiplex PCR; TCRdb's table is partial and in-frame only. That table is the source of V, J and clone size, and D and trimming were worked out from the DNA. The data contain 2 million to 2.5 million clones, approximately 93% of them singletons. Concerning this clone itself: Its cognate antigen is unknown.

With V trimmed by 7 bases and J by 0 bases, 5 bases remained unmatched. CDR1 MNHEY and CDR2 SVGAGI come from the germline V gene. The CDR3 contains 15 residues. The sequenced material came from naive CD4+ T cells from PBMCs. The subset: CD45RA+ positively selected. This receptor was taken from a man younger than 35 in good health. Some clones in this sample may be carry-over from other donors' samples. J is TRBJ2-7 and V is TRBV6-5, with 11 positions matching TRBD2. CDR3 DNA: TGTGCCAGCACGACTAGCGGGACCAGCTCCTACGAGCAGTACTTC. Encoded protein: CASTTSGTSSYEQYF.